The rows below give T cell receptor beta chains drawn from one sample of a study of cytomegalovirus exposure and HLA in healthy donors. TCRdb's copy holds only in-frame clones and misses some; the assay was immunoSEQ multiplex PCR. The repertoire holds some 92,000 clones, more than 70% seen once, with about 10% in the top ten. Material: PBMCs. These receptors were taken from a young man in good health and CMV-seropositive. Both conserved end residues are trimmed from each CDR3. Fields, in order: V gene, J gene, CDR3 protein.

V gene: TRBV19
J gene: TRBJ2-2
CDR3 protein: ASSQQGNTGELF

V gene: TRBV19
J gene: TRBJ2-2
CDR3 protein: ASSIVAGGPHGELF

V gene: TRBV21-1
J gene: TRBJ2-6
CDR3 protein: ASSPFRPGQGDSGANVLT

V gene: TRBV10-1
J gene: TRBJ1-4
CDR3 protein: ASSGRDEKLF

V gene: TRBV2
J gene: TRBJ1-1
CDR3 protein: ASSEGPGGREAF

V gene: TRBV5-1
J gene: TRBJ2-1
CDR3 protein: ASSWLAGGSYNEQF

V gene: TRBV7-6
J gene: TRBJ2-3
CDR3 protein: ASSSQMRGETDTQY

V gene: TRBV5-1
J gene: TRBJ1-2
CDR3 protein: ASSFTGTGVRYGYT

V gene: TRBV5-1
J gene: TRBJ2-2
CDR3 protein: ASGRFGELF

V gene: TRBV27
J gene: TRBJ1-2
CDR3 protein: ASSSSQGAWGYT